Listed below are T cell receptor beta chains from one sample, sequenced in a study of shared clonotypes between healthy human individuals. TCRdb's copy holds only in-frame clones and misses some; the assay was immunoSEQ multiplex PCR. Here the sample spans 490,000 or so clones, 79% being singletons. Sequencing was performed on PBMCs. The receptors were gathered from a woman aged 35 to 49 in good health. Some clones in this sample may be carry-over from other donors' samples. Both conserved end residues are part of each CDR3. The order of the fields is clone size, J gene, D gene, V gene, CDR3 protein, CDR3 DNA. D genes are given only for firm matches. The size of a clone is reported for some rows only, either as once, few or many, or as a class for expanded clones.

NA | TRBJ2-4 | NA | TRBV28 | CASRMVALVTDQYF | TGTGCCAGCAGAATGGTCGCTCTAGTGACCGACCAGTACTTC
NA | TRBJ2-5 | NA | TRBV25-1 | CASSARGETQYF | TGTGCCAGCAGTGCCCGAGGGGAGACCCAGTACTTC
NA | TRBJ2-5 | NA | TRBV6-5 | CASSPWAGEETQYF | TGTGCCAGCAGCCCCTGGGCAGGCGAAGAGACCCAGTACTTC
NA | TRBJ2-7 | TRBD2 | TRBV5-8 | CASSPLSPSGIREQYF | TGTGCCAGCAGCCCCCTGTCCCCTAGCGGAATAAGGGAGCAGTACTTC
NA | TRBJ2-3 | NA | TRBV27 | CASSLPGRQDTQYF | TGTGCCAGCAGTTTACCGGGGCGTCAAGATACGCAGTATTTT
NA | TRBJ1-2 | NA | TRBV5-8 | CASSLPGGVLIYGYTF | TGTGCCAGCAGCTTGCCCGGGGGGGTGCTGATCTATGGCTACACCTTC
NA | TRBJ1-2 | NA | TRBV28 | CASNRNNYGYTF | TGTGCCAGCAATCGAAATAACTATGGCTACACCTTC
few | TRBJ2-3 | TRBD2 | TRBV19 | CATKNREATDTQYF | TGTGCCACTAAGAACCGGGAGGCTACAGATACGCAGTATTTT
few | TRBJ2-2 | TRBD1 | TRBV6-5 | CASSYGGQGQGELFF | TGTGCCAGCAGTTATGGGGGACAGGGGCAAGGGGAGCTGTTTTTT
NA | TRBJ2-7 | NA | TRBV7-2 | CASSLAPGEAYEQYF | TGTGCCAGCAGCTTAGCGCCAGGGGAGGCCTACGAGCAGTACTTC
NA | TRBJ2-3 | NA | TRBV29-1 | CSVPPALTDTQYF | TGCAGCGTCCCCCCGGCCCTCACAGATACGCAGTATTTT
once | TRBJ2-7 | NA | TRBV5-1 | CASSSGTALGTEQYF | TGCGCCAGCAGCTCAGGGACCGCGCTTGGAACCGAGCAGTACTTC
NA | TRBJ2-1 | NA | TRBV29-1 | CSVEFWGPYNEQFF | TGCAGCGTTGAATTCTGGGGTCCCTACAATGAGCAGTTCTTC
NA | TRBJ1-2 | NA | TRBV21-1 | CASRSGTGYGYTF | TGTGCCAGCAGATCCGGGACAGGTTATGGCTACACCTTC
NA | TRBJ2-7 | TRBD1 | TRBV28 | CASSPAGTGGLNEQYF | TGTGCCAGCAGCCCCGCCGGGACAGGGGGCCTAAACGAGCAGTACTTC
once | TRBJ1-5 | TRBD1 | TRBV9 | CASSVGDPGQGDQPQHF | TGTGCCAGCAGCGTAGGGGACCCGGGACAGGGTGATCAGCCCCAGCATTTT
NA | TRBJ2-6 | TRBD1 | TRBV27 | CASSPGTGSSGANVLTF | TGTGCCAGCAGCCCCGGGACAGGGTCCTCTGGGGCCAACGTCCTGACTTTC
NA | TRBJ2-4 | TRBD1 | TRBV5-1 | CASRTGFENIQYF | TGCGCCAGCAGGACAGGGTTCGAAAACATTCAGTACTTC
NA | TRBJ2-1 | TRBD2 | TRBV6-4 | CASSVAGDHNEQFF | TGTGCCAGCAGTGTAGCGGGAGATCACAATGAGCAGTTCTTC
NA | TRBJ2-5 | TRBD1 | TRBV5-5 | CASSWAGTGDQETQYF | TGTGCCAGCAGCTGGGCCGGGACAGGGGACCAAGAGACCCAGTACTTC
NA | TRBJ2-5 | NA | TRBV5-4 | CASSSTTEETQYF | TGTGCCAGCAGCTCTACTACGGAAGAGACCCAGTACTTC
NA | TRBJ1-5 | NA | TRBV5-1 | CASSLGPNQPQHF | TGCGCCAGCAGCTTGGGACCCAATCAGCCCCAGCATTTT
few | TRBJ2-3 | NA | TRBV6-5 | CASSFGVPTTDTQYF | TGTGCCAGCAGTTTCGGCGTCCCTACCACAGATACGCAGTATTTT
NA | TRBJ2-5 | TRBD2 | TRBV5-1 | CASSQNGRGLAGAETQYF | TGCGCCAGCAGCCAAAACGGGCGGGGACTAGCGGGAGCCGAGACCCAGTACTTC
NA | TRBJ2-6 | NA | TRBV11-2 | CASRSRVFSGANVLTF | TGTGCCAGCAGGTCGCGGGTTTTCTCTGGGGCCAACGTCCTGACTTTC
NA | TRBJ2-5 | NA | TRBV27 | CASSLLAGGETQYF | TGTGCCAGCAGTTTATTAGCAGGGGGGGAGACCCAGTACTTC
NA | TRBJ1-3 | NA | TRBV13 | CASSLGDNTGNTIYF | TGTGCCAGCAGCTTAGGCGATAATACTGGAAACACCATATATTTT
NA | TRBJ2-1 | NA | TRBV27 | CASSKLPLRAGNEQFF | TGTGCCAGCAGCAAACTTCCACTCAGGGCTGGTAATGAGCAGTTCTTC
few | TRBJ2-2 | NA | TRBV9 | CASSVASRNTGELFF | TGTGCCAGCAGCGTAGCGTCCAGGAATACCGGGGAGCTGTTTTTT
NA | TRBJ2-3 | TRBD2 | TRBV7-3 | CASRVAGGADTQYF | TGTGCCAGCAGAGTAGCGGGAGGGGCAGATACGCAGTATTTT
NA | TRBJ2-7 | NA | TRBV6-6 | CASSSQVIEQYF | TGTGCCAGCAGCTCCCAGGTTATCGAGCAGTACTTC
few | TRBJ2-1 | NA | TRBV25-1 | CASSESNEQFF | TGTGCCAGCAGTGAATCCAATGAGCAGTTCTTC
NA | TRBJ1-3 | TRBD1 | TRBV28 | CASSFPPRGTIYF | TGTGCCAGCAGTTTCCCTCCCAGGGGGACCATATATTTT
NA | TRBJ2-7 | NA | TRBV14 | CASSQSVGLGDEQYF | TGTGCCAGCAGCCAATCCGTCGGACTGGGGGACGAGCAGTACTTC
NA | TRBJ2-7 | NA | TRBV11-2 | CASSQESFYEQYF | TGTGCCAGCAGCCAAGAAAGCTTTTACGAGCAGTACTTC
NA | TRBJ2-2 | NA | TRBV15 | CATSRDYSDANTGELFF | TGTGCCACCAGCAGAGATTATTCGGATGCGAACACCGGGGAGCTGTTTTTT
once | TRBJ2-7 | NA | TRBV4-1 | CASSHSPRWGSYEQYF | TGCGCCAGCAGCCATTCTCCGCGGTGGGGCTCCTACGAGCAGTACTTC
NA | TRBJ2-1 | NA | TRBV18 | CASSPQTAREQFF | TGTGCCAGCTCACCCCAGACAGCCAGGGAGCAGTTCTTC